This T cell receptor (beta chain) was captured by sequencing in a study of Ad26.COV2.S vaccination and SARS-CoV-2 variants. The study's findings and limits: Substantial breadth was reportedly displayed by spike-specific CD8+ and CD4+ T cell responses after vaccination. Placebo recipients had lower spike-specific TCR breadth than vaccine recipients. Assessments of TCR breadth and depth may have underestimated the total T cell responses. With respect to non-spike TCR breadth, vaccine and placebo recipients were similar.

Generated by immunoSEQ multiplex PCR, the TCRdb table keeps only in-frame clones and is missing some. The sample carries under 150,000 clones, around 86% recorded once. The CDR3 has 14 amino acids. Per the germline V gene, CDR1 is SGHTS and CDR2 is YDEGEE. V was trimmed by 0 bases and J by 6 bases, leaving 12 bases between them. Details on this clone: Its antigen is as yet unknown.

Sequenced material: peripheral blood, taken after recovery from COVID-19. This receptor was identified in a human donor who had recovered from COVID-19. This chain connects TRBV5-8 to TRBJ1-2; tentatively, D is TRBD1 (5 bases). The CDR3 DNA reads TGTGCCAGCAGCTTGGAACAGGTTGGGCATGGCTACACCTTC. As protein: CASSLEQVGHGYTF.